What follows describes a single TCR beta chain. The same CDR3 also results from other DNA sequences found in this sample. J gave up 2 bases and V 2 bases, and 1 base lay outside the gene matches. The CDR3 has 15 amino acids. CDR1 is SGDLS and CDR2 is YYNGEE in the germline V gene. This sample is drawn from a study of shared clonotypes between healthy human individuals. Genomic DNA of unsorted samples came from tens of millions of PBMCs. The assay was carried out at the deep level. Original handling: Owing to the provision of junction-only sequences devoid of quality scores by immunoSEQ, filtering differed. Only in-frame clones appear in the TCRdb table, and some are missing; sequencing was by immunoSEQ multiplex PCR. D and trimming come from the DNA, and the V and J calls and clone size come from that table. The data hold around 530,000 clones, with 70% to 80% observed a single time.

The specimen sequenced was PBMCs. This chain joins TRBV9 and TRBJ2-2, with TRBD2 matching 9 bases. This clonotype was sampled from a woman aged 40 to 50 in good health. Some clones in this sample may be carry-over from other donors' samples. This chain's CDR3 is CASSVTSGNTGELFF. The DNA for the CDR3 is TGTGCCAGCAGCGTGACTAGCGGTAACACCGGGGAGCTGTTTTTT.